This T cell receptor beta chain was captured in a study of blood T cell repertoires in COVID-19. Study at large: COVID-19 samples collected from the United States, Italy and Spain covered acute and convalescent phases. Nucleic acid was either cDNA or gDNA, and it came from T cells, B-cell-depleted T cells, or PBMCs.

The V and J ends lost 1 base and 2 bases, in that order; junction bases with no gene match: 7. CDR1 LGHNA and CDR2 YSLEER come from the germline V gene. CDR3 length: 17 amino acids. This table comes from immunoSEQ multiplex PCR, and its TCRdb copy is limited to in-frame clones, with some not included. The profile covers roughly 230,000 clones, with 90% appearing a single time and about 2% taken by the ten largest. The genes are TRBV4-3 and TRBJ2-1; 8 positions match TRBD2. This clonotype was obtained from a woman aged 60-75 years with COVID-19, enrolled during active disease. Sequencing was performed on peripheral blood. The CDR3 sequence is CASSQVIAGSTYNEQFF. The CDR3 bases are TGCGCCAGCAGCCAAGTAATAGCGGGGAGTACCTACAATGAGCAGTTCTTC.